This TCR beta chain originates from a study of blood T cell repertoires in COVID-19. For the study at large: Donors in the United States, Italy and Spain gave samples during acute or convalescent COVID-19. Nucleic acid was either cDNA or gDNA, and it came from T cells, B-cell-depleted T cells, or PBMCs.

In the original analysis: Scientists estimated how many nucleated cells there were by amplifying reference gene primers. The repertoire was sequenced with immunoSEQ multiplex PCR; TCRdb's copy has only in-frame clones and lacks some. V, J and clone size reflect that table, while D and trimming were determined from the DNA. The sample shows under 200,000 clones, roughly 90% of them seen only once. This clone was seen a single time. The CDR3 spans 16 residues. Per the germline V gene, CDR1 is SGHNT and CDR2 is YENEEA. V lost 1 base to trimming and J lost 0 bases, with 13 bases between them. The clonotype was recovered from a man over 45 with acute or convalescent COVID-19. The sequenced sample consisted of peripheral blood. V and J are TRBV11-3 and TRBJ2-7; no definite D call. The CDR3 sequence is CASSLAGSASSYEQYV. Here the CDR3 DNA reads TGTGCCAGCAGCTTAGCGGGTTCTGCGAGCTCCTACGAGCAGTACGTC.